Presented here are 19 T cell receptor beta chains from one specimen sequenced in a study of blood T cell repertoires in COVID-19. The assay was immunoSEQ multiplex PCR, and TCRdb's table has in-frame clones only and misses some. Altogether about 280,000 clones are present, roughly 89% being singletons, with the ten largest covering roughly 2.2%. The sequenced sample consisted of peripheral blood. These receptors all come from a man over 45 with acute or convalescent COVID-19.

The rearrangement joins TRBV19 to TRBJ1-6; a weak D match, TRBD1 (5 bases). V was clipped by 3 bases and J by 9 bases, with 12 bases between them. Germline V gene data show CDR1 as LNHDA and CDR2 as SQIVND (reference sequence). The CDR3 is 14 amino acids. For the CDR3, the DNA is TGTGCCAGTAGTATTCAGGGTCAGGGTTCACCCCTCCACTTT. It encodes CASSIQGQGSPLHF.

This rearrangement joins TRBV3-1 (or the pseudogene TRBV3-2) to TRBJ2-2; tentative D call: TRBD2 (5 bases). Trimming took off 4 bases at V and 3 bases at J, with 12 bases between the two ends. Germline-derived CDR1 and CDR2 are LGHDT and YNNKEL (reference sequence). This CDR3 contains 15 residues. The CDR3 coding sequence is TGTGCCAGCAGCCGGAGCGGTGGGGACACCGGGGAGCTGTTTTTT. Its protein product is CASSRSGGDTGELFF.

V usage is TRBV2 and J usage is TRBJ1-6; TRBD1 matches 8 bases. This CDR3 comprises 13 residues. Trimming removed 6 bases from V and 10 bases from J; junction bases left unmatched: 5. In germline, CDR1 is SNHLY, CDR2 FYNNEI. The CDR3 sequence is CASRGTGISPLHF. The DNA for the CDR3 is TGTGCCAGCAGGGGGACAGGAATCTCACCCCTCCACTTT.

The rearrangement joins TRBV24-1 to TRBJ1-3, with unresolved D. Trimming shortened V by 11 bases and J by 0 bases, and 19 bases separated the two germline ends. In germline, CDR1 is KGHDR, CDR2 SFDVKD. There are 16 residues in the CDR3. The CDR3 protein is CANGEVTPYSGNTIYF. CDR3 DNA: TGTGCCAACGGAGAGGTAACACCTTACTCTGGAAACACCATATATTTT.

V usage is TRBV13 and J usage is TRBJ1-1; 9 bases are shared with TRBD1. From germline, CDR1 is PRHDT and CDR2 FYEKMQ (reference sequence). The junction had 9 bases not matched to a gene; V was cut back by 5 bases and J by 5 bases. The CDR3 sequence is 15 residues long. CDR3 nucleotides: TGTGCCAGCAGCATGGGGACAGGGTCGAATACTGAAGCTTTCTTT. As protein: CASSMGTGSNTEAFF.

The chain has TRBV6-5 and TRBJ1-1; tentatively, D is TRBD1 (5 bases). V was pared by 3 bases and J by 9 bases, with 11 bases between. In germline, CDR1 is MNHEY, CDR2 SVGAGI. This CDR3 has 12 amino acids. DNA for the CDR3: TGTGCCAGCAGTTATTCAGGGACTAAAGCTTTCTTT. This gives the protein CASSYSGTKAFF.

The chain combines TRBV4-1 with TRBJ1-3; TRBD1 aligns across 8 bases. Trimming removed 0 bases from V and 0 bases from J; junction bases left unmatched: 7. Germline V gene sequence: CDR1 MGHRA, CDR2 YSYEKL. CDR3 length: 18 amino acids. Here the CDR3 DNA reads TGCGCCAGCAGCCAAGATCCGGGGGACAGGCGCTCTGGAAACACCATATATTTT. This encodes CASSQDPGDRRSGNTIYF.

This clone is medium-sized. The V gene is TRBV6-6, the J gene TRBJ1-6; TRBD1 matches 7 bases. The V gene's germline CDR1 is MNHNY and CDR2 SVGAGI (reference sequence). CDR3 length equals 14 residues. V lost 8 bases to trimming and J lost 9 bases; unmatched junction nucleotides: 10. The CDR3 nucleotides read TGTGCCAGCTTCGTAGGATGGGACAGTTCACCCCTCCACTTT. This sequence encodes CASFVGWDSSPLHF.

The rearrangement uses TRBV9 and TRBJ1-1; D is uncertain. CDR1 and CDR2 from the germline V gene are SGDLS and YYNGEE. Trimming stripped 3 bases from V and 1 base from J, with 7 bases between. The CDR3 length is 13 residues. CDR3 amino acids: CASSDGGNTEAFF. CDR3 DNA sequence: TGTGCCAGCAGCGACGGTGGGAACACTGAAGCTTTCTTT.

The chain combines TRBV9 with TRBJ1-1, with D possibly TRBD1 on 6 matching bases. This CDR3 contains 15 residues. V lost 3 bases, J lost 5 bases, and 17 bases lay in between. From germline, CDR1 is SGDLS and CDR2 YYNGEE. CDR3 in amino acids: CASSEGVTGTTEAFF. The CDR3 bases are TGTGCCAGCAGCGAGGGCGTGACAGGAACGACTGAAGCTTTCTTT. The variable domain in full, with the rest retrieved from reference TRBV9 and TRBJ1-1, is DSGVTQTPKHLITATGQRVTLRCSPRSGDLSVYWYQQSLDQGLQFLIQYYNGEERAKGNILERFSAQQFPDLHSELNLSSLELGDSALYFCASSEGVTGTTEAFFGQGTRLTVV.

The rearrangement links TRBV30 to TRBJ1-1; TRBD1 aligns across 7 bases. The J segment lost 3 bases and the V segment lost 5 bases, leaving 0 bases of the junction unmatched. Germline V gene sequence: CDR1 GTSNPN, CDR2 SVGIG (reference sequence). The CDR3 loop spans 11 amino acids. The CDR3 here is CAWQGDTEAFF. The CDR3 coding sequence is TGTGCCTGGCAGGGGGACACTGAAGCTTTCTTT.

This chain links TRBV5-8 with TRBJ2-2, with D maybe TRBD1 (5 bases). This CDR3 comprises 13 residues. Germline-derived CDR1 and CDR2 are SGHTS and YDEGEE. The ends were cut back, 3 bases at V and 7 bases at J, with 10 bases in the middle. The CDR3: CASSSPQGGELFF. The CDR3, as DNA: TGTGCCAGCAGCTCGCCCCAGGGCGGGGAGCTGTTTTTT.

This clone was found once. J is TRBJ2-7 and V is TRBV4-2; D might be TRBD1 (6 bases). V was shortened by 0 bases and J by 5 bases, with 20 bases between the two germline ends. The CDR3 spans 17 residues. Germline V gene data show CDR1 as LGHNA and CDR2 as YNFKEQ. The CDR3 loop is CASSQDRPRGFSHEQYF. DNA for the CDR3: TGTGCCAGCAGCCAAGATAGGCCCAGGGGTTTTTCCCACGAGCAGTACTTC.

CDR3 sequence reads: CASSFWQGDGYTF. The CDR3 nucleotides read TGTGCCAGCAGCTTCTGGCAGGGTGATGGCTACACCTTC. The J gene is TRBJ1-2, the V gene TRBV5-6, with D perhaps matching TRBD1 (5 bases). The CDR3 totals 13 residues. Germline V lookup: CDR1 SGHDT, CDR2 YYEEEE. V shed 2 bases and J shed 6 bases, with 11 bases lying between them.

The chain uses TRBV6-6 and TRBJ2-7, with TRBD2 identical over 14 bases. This CDR3 has 15 residues. The V gene end was trimmed by 7 bases and the J gene end by 3 bases; junction bases not matched to a gene: 5. Germline CDR1 is MNHNY and CDR2 is SVGAGI (reference sequence). The CDR3 nucleotides read TGTGCCAGCACTGGGACTAGCGGGGGTCACTACGAGCAGTACTTC. This gives the protein CASTGTSGGHYEQYF.

The chain employs TRBV6-4 and TRBJ1-2; weak D call: TRBD1 (6 bases). CDR3 length: 13 residues. From germline, CDR1 is MRHNA and CDR2 SNTAGT. The V end lost 3 bases, the J end lost 2 bases, and 7 bases lay between the germline ends. DNA of the CDR3: TGTGCCAGCAGTGAGCAGGGGAACTATGGCTACACCTTC. It specifies CASSEQGNYGYTF.

The rearrangement uses TRBV5-6 and TRBJ2-2, with D unclear. CDR3 length: 11 residues. V lost 2 bases to trimming and J lost 7 bases, with 3 bases between them. Germline lookup yields CDR1 SGHDT and CDR2 YYEEEE. CDR3 loop: CASSFLGELFF. The DNA of the CDR3 is TGTGCCAGCAGCTTTCTCGGGGAGCTGTTTTTT.

The gene calls are TRBV30 and TRBJ2-2; 10 bases line up with TRBD2. The CDR3 totals 14 residues. With 6 bases clipped from V and 5 bases from J, the junction kept 6 bases outside the gene matches. Germline CDR1 reads GTSNPN; CDR2 reads SVGIG (reference sequence). DNA of the CDR3: TGTGCCTGCCAGCGGGGGGGGCGGACCGGGGAGCTGTTTTTT. It codes for CACQRGGRTGELFF.

J is TRBJ1-1 and V is TRBV6-5, with 8 bases identical to TRBD1. This CDR3 region has 13 residues. CDR1 is MNHEY, CDR2 SVGAGI, per germline. V shed 7 bases and J 5 bases; nucleotides not matched to a gene: 6. CDR3 in DNA: TGTGCCAGCACCGTAACAGGGGGGACTGAAGCTTTCTTT. It codes for CASTVTGGTEAFF.